A single sample is the source of the 2 T cell receptor beta chains below, sequenced in a study of cytomegalovirus exposure and HLA in healthy donors (dated by TCRdb to about 2017). The protocol used for the library was the immunoSEQ multiplex PCR assay. A mixture of 60 forward primers for TCR Vbeta segments and 13 reverse primers for TCR Jbeta segments was used in the multiplex PCR. The table was pulled from immuneACCESS by TCRdb, which kept in-frame rearrangements only. Such tables lose some clones; where checked, under half of the loss comes from unresolved V genes, and the rest has no known cause. The table for this sample shows tens of thousands of clones. The top ten constitute approximately 8.8% of the sample. Sequencing input: PBMCs. The receptors were sampled from a male donor in good health and CMV-seronegative.

This rearrangement joins TRBV19 to TRBJ2-2; 9 bases are shared with TRBD1. V lost 5 bases and J lost 7; bases outside the gene matches: 11. The germline gives CDR1 LNHDA, CDR2 SQIVND (reference sequence). The CDR3 loop spans 16 amino acids. The CDR3 protein is CASSREGTGTGGELFF. The CDR3 DNA is TGTGCCAGTAGTCGGGAAGGGACAGGGACCGGCGGGGAGCTGTTTTTT.

The chain employs TRBV18 and TRBJ1-3, with TRBD1 matching 7 bases. This CDR3 comprises 14 residues. Trimming cost V 6 bases and J 4 bases; bases outside gene matches: 6. Germline values: CDR1 KGHSH, CDR2 LQKENI. The DNA for the CDR3 is TGTGCCAGCTCCCGGACAGGTGGAGGAAACACCATATATTTT. Its translation: CASSRTGGGNTIYF. The whole variable domain, filled in from reference TRBV18 and TRBJ1-3, reads NAGVMQNPRHLVRRRGQEARLRCSPMKGHSHVYWYRQLPEEGLKFMVYLQKENIIDESGMPKERFSAEFPKEGPSILRIQQVVRGDSAAYFCASSRTGGGNTIYFGEGSWLTVV.